The 30 T cell receptor beta chains reported below all come from one sample, sequenced in a study of tumor and adjacent non-tumor tissue in lung cancer (dated by TCRdb to between 2018 and 2020). Library creation used multiplex PCR. TCRdb lists the instrument as Illumina HiSeq 2500. TCRbeta libraries were constructed through three rounds of nested PCR with primers (Table S4) according to protocols adapted from ARM-PCR. In-frame beta chains were kept once TCRdb had trimmed the public reads at Q25 with fastp and called clones with MiXCR. Every CDR3 protein is listed once, alongside the most common genes and DNA of its rows. This sample holds over 60,000 distinct CDR3 sequences; over 80% were observed only once. The top ten clones comprise 10% to 15% of the sample. RNA was extracted from bulk unsorted tissue and checked for quality with a NanoDrop ND-1000 and an Agilent 2100. The sample comprised lung tumor tissue. The receptors derive from a woman in her forties or fifties with non-small cell lung cancer.

Note on this clonotype: An end of the junction differs from the germline gene, which may be a read error. The rearrangement joins TRBV20-1 to TRBJ2-3; D ambiguous. Germline CDR1 DFQATT, CDR2 SNEGSKA (reference sequence). This CDR3 is 13 amino acids long. CDR3 protein: CGARVPGSLKKYF. CDR3 nucleotides: TGCGGTGCTAGAGTCCCGGGTTCACTTAAGAAGTATTTT.

The gene calls are TRBV4-2 and TRBJ2-5; tentative D call: TRBD2 (6 bases). CDR1 is LGHNA, CDR2 YNFKEQ, per germline. This CDR3 is 15 amino acids long. With 1 base removed from V and 5 bases from J, the gap between germline ends came to 14 bases. The CDR3 bases are TGTGCCAGCAGCCAAGGTTACGGGAGAGGGGAGACCCAGTACTTC. Translated: CASSQGYGRGETQYF.

This chain uses TRBV20-1 with TRBJ2-7; a weak D match, TRBD1 (6 bases). Trimming cost V 0 bases and J 11 bases, with 23 bases left between them. The CDR3 runs 15 residues. CDR1 is DFQATT and CDR2 is SNEGSKA in the germline V gene (reference sequence). DNA of the CDR3: TGCAGTGCTAGAGATGACAGGTCCCCCGCCGGTGAGGAGTACTTC. This encodes CSARDDRSPAGEEYF.

V gene TRBV12-3 or TRBV12-4 combines with J gene TRBJ2-5; D not resolved. The germline V and J ends were trimmed by 7 bases and 1 base, with 13 bases remaining between them. This CDR3 region has 14 residues. The CDR3 region is CASNQVTGQETQYF. The CDR3 DNA follows: TGTGCCAGCAACCAGGTTACGGGCCAAGAGACCCAGTACTTC.

In regard to this clonotype: The junction departs from the called germline gene at one end, perhaps through a read error. The chain couples TRBV7-9 to TRBJ2-5; the D is unclear. The CDR3 has 14 amino acids. The V gene's germline CDR1 is SEHNR and CDR2 FQNEAQ (reference sequence). The chain's CDR3 is CASRTDVGQETQYF. DNA of the CDR3: TGTGCTAGCAGAACTGACGTCGGACAAGAGACCCAGTACTTC.

The rearrangement uses TRBV12-3 or TRBV12-4 and TRBJ1-6; D not certain. V lost 9 bases and J 17 bases, leaving 11 bases between the germline ends. The CDR3 totals 9 residues. CDR3 amino acids: CASSPPFHF. DNA of the CDR3: TGTGCCAGTAGTCCCCCCTTCCACTTT.

A note on this clonotype: The junction departs from the called germline gene at one end, perhaps through a read error. The CDR3 sequence: CASSDTGLRNQPQHF. The CDR3, as DNA: TGTGCCAGCAGTGACACCGGGCTACGCAATCAGCCCCAGCATTTC. The chain employs TRBV6-2 or TRBV6-3 and TRBJ1-5; no reliable D call. The CDR3 runs to 15 residues. Germline lookup yields CDR1 MNHEY and CDR2 SVGEGT.

This clonotype was detected ten times or more. CDR3 sequence (DNA): TGTGCCAGCAGCCCCCCCACTAGCGGAGTAAGAGAGACCCAGTACTTC. It codes for CASSPPTSGVRETQYF. The rearrangement uses TRBV28 and TRBJ2-5; 8 positions agree with TRBD2. The junction had 13 bases not matched to a gene; V was cut back by 6 bases and J by 4 bases. The CDR3 is 16 amino acids. Germline V gene lookup returns CDR1 MDHEN and CDR2 SYDVKM.

With regard to this clonotype: Compared with germline, one end of the junction differs, possibly owing to a read error. The V gene is TRBV6-1, the J gene TRBJ2-1; 8 nucleotides align to TRBD2. The CDR3 runs to 12 residues. The germline gives CDR1 MNHNS, CDR2 SASEGT. CDR3 protein: CTSSKGTSGLFF. Here the CDR3 DNA reads TGTACCAGTAGTAAGGGGACTAGTGGACTGTTCTTC.

Comment on this clonotype: Relative to the germline gene, one junction end is altered; a read error may explain this. The rearrangement joins TRBV20-1 to TRBJ2-1; D unresolved. The CDR3 is made up of 12 amino acids. CDR1 is DFQATT and CDR2 is SNEGSKA in the germline V gene (reference sequence). The CDR3 DNA is TGCAGTGACACGCTTACCTACAATGAGCTGTTCTTC. Its protein is CSDTLTYNELFF.

This clonotype has just one count. No conserved phenylalanine or tryptophan ends this CDR3, so it is likely a read error. This sequence joins TRBV20-1 and TRBJ2-1, with 11 bases matching TRBD2. CDR1 DFQATT and CDR2 SNEGSKA come from the germline V gene (reference sequence). The CDR3 is 18 residues long. The ends lost 4 bases at V and 6 bases at J; junction bases unmatched: 17. In DNA, the CDR3 is TGCAGTGCTACAGATGGTACTAGCGGGAGAACGTGGGCCAATGAGCAGTTCATC. Translated: CSATDGTSGRTWANEQFI.

Details on this clonotype: Mismatch with germline at one junction end may stem from a read error. The rearrangement links TRBV11-3 to TRBJ2-1, with TRBD2 identical over 14 bases. CDR1 is SGHNT and CDR2 is YENEEA in the germline V gene. This CDR3 has 15 amino acids. The CDR3 coding sequence is TGCGCCATCTGCTTAGGGACTAGCGGGAGAAATGAGCAGTTCTTC. This translates into CAICLGTSGRNEQFF.

This chain links TRBV20-1 with TRBJ1-1; D uncertain. Looked up from germline, CDR1 is DFQATT and CDR2 is SNEGSKA (reference sequence). With 6 bases removed from V and 5 bases from J, the gap between germline ends came to 16 bases. The length of the CDR3 is 13 residues. The CDR3 nucleotides read TGCAGTGCCCCGAGTTGGTGTGGAACTGAAGCTTTCTTT. Translated: CSAPSWCGTEAFF.

As regards this clonotype: With a much larger clone just one base away, this may be a read error. This rearrangement joins TRBV5-1 to TRBJ2-5, with a weak D call TRBD1 (6 bases). Per the germline V gene, CDR1 is SGHRS and CDR2 is YFSETQ. The CDR3 is made up of 16 amino acids. CDR3 nucleotide sequence: TGCGCCAGCAGCTTGGCGTTCGCAGGGGAGCAAGAGACCCACTACTTC. Translation: CASSLAFAGEQETHYF.

In its sample, this clonotype was seen a few times. Possible read error: a much larger clone is one base away. V is TRBV7-9 and J is TRBJ2-7; D gene unclear. CDR1 is SEHNR, CDR2 FQNEAQ, per germline (reference sequence). V lost 5 bases to trimming and J lost 6 bases, with 11 bases between them. The CDR3 is 12 amino acids. The CDR3 sequence is CASSTFHSEQYF. The CDR3 nucleotides are TGTGCCAGCAGCACTTTCCATTCCGAGCAGTACTTC.

This clonotype was seen only once. One end of the junction varies from germline; a read error may be responsible. The rearrangement joins TRBV19 to TRBJ2-6, with a tentative D call TRBD1 (5 bases). Per germline, CDR1 LNHDA and CDR2 SQIVND (reference sequence). The CDR3 spans 15 residues. The CDR3 DNA reads TGTGCCAGTGGGATTTTAATTACTGGGGCCAACGTCCCGACTTTC. Protein product: CASGILITGANVPTF.

A note on this clonotype: Germline is not matched at one junction end, which may reflect a read error. The J gene is TRBJ2-3, the V gene TRBV20-1, with 7 nucleotides matching TRBD2. The CDR3 consists of 13 residues. CDR1 and CDR2 (germline): DFQATT, SNEGSKA (reference sequence). In DNA form, the CDR3 reads TGCAGTGTGGCGGGAGAAGGGGCAGATACGCAATATTTT. It codes for CSVAGEGADTQYF.

A remark on this clonotype: The conserved phenylalanine or tryptophan is not found at the CDR3 terminus, so this likely reflects a read error. The gene calls are TRBV6-1 and TRBJ2-7; TRBD1 or TRBD2 may be the D gene (5 bases each). The CDR3 is 15 amino acids. Germline CDR1 and CDR2: MNHNS and SASEGT. CDR3 DNA sequence: TGTGCCAGCAGTGCCCGGGACCCCATCCACTACGATCAGTACTCC. Residues: CASSARDPIHYDQYS.

This clonotype was counted between two and nine times. The junction shows a germline mismatch at one end, possibly a read error. V is TRBV20-1 and J is TRBJ2-5; D is unresolved. The CDR3 spans 14 residues. Germline V gene lookup returns CDR1 DFQATT and CDR2 SNEGSKA (reference sequence). This CDR3 is CSVRNSVERQTQYF. DNA of the CDR3: TGCAGTGTTAGAAACTCTGTGGAACGGCAGACCCAATACTTC.

Concerning this clonotype: The junction does not match germline at one end; this may be a read error. The gene calls are TRBV20-1 and TRBJ2-3; 10 bases fit TRBD2. CDR3 length: 16 residues. The germline V gene encodes CDR1 DFQATT and CDR2 SNEGSKA (reference sequence). CDR3 nucleotide sequence: TGCAGCGCTAGAGATCTAGCGGGAGATATGGTAGATACGCAGTATTTT. Amino acid sequence: CSARDLAGDMVDTQYF.

This clonotype was found once. Mismatch with germline at one junction end may stem from a read error. The CDR3 here is CSARGLAGYNEKYF. The CDR3 region has the DNA TGCAGTGCTAGAGGCCTAGCGGGATACAATGAGAAGTACTTC. The rearrangement joins TRBV20-1 to TRBJ2-1; TRBD2 matches at 9 bases. Germline loops: CDR1 DFQATT, CDR2 SNEGSKA (reference sequence). CDR3 length: 14 amino acids.

This clonotype showed up just once. An end of the junction differs from the germline gene, which may be a read error. This chain joins TRBV29-1 and TRBJ2-3; 8 bases agree with TRBD1. Looked up from germline, CDR1 is SQVTM and CDR2 is ANQGSEA. This CDR3 comprises 12 residues. CDR3 amino acids: CCVGQGGYTQYF. The CDR3, as DNA: TGCTGCGTTGGACAGGGTGGTTATACGCAGTATTTT.

In the case of this clonotype: Germline is not matched at one junction end, which may reflect a read error. The V gene is TRBV20-1, the J gene TRBJ1-5; 9 nucleotides match TRBD1. The CDR3 extends over 14 amino acids. Germline V gives CDR1 DFQATT, CDR2 SNEGSKA (reference sequence). DNA for the CDR3: TGTAGTGCTAGAGATGGGACAGGGTATCAGCCCCAGCATTTT. Translated, it gives CSARDGTGYQPQHF.

As regards this clonotype: A junction boundary mismatches the germline segment, possibly from a read error. V gene TRBV6-6 combines with J gene TRBJ2-1, with 8 bases aligning to TRBD2. Per the germline V gene, CDR1 is MNHNY and CDR2 is SVGAGI (reference sequence). The CDR3 covers 17 residues. In DNA, the CDR3 is TGTGCCTGCAGTTACTTGGTAGCGGGGTCCTTGGGGGATGAGCAGTTCTTT. Translating gives CACSYLVAGSLGDEQFF.

To note about this clonotype: One end of the junction varies from germline; a read error may be responsible. The chain links TRBV11-3 to TRBJ2-3; D unclear. From germline, CDR1 is SGHNT and CDR2 YENEEA. This CDR3 comprises 13 residues. CDR3 region: CASSLEITDTRYF. As DNA, the CDR3 is TGTGCCAGCAGCTTGGAGATCACAGATACGCGGTATTTT. Based on the CDR3 plus reference TRBV11-3 and TRBJ2-3, the full variable domain is EAGVVQSPRYKIIEKKQPVAFWCNPISGHNTLYWYLQNLGQGPELLIRYENEEAVDDSQLPKDRFSAERLKGVDSTLKIQPAELGDSAVYLCASSLEITDTRYFGPGTRLTVL.

As regards this clonotype: One end of the junction does not line up with germline, which may come from a read error. The chain carries TRBV12-3 or TRBV12-4 and TRBJ1-5; D uncertain. The CDR3 is made up of 14 amino acids. The CDR3 sequence is CVSSWARVNQPQHF. The CDR3 DNA reads as TGTGTCAGCAGTTGGGCACGGGTCAATCAGCCCCAGCATTTT.

CDR3 DNA sequence: TGTGCCAGCAGCTGTGACGGAGGGCAGACCCAGTACTTC. Residues: CASSCDGGQTQYF. The chain recombines TRBV11-2 with TRBJ2-5; D may be TRBD2 (6 bases). The CDR3 loop spans 13 amino acids. Germline assignment: CDR1 SGHAT and CDR2 FQNNGV. V was pared by 4 bases and J by 6 bases, with 12 bases between.

A note on this clonotype: An end of the junction does not agree with germline; a read error may underlie this. The chain couples TRBV12-3 or TRBV12-4 to TRBJ2-5; 9 nucleotides agree with TRBD2. The CDR3 runs to 15 residues. This CDR3 reads CASSKSGLALEIQYF. For the CDR3, the DNA is TGTGCCAGCAGTAAAAGTGGACTAGCGCTGGAGATCCAGTATTTC.

On this clonotype itself: An end of the junction differs from the germline gene, which may be a read error. V is TRBV20-1 and J is TRBJ2-7; TRBD1 matches at 8 bases. CDR3 length: 12 amino acids. The germline V gene encodes CDR1 DFQATT and CDR2 SNEGSKA (reference sequence). In DNA form, the CDR3 reads TGTATTGCTAGCCAGGGGGCGAAGGAGCAGTACTTC. Translation: CIASQGAKEQYF.

This clonotype came up once. A junction boundary mismatches the germline segment, possibly from a read error. The V gene is TRBV12-3 or TRBV12-4, the J gene TRBJ2-7; D is possibly TRBD2 (5 bases). The CDR3 consists of 16 residues. This CDR3 is CTSSTRVGDLPYEQYF. Written as DNA, the CDR3 is TGTACCAGCAGTACTCGAGTGGGAGACCTACCCTACGAGCAGTACTTC.